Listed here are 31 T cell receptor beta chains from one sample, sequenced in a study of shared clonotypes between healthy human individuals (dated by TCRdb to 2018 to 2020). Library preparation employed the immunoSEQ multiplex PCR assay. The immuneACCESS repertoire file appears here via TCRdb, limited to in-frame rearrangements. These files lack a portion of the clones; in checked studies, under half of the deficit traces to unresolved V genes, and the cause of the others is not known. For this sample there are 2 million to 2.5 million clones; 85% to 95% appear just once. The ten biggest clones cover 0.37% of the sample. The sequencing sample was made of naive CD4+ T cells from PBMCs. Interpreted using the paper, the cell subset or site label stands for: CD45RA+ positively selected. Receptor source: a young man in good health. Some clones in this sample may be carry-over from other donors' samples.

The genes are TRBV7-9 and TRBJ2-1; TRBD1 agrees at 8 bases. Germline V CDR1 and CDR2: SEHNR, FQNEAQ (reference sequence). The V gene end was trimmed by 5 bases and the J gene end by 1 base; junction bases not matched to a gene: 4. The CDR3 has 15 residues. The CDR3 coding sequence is TGTGCCAGCAGCCAAGACAGGGGTTCCTACAATGAGCAGTTCTTC. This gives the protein CASSQDRGSYNEQFF. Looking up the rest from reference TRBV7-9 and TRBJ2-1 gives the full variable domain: DTGVSQNPRHKITKRGQNVTFRCDPISEHNRLYWYRQTLGQGPEFLTYFQNEAQLEKSRLLSDRFSAERPKGSFSTLEIQRTEQGDSAMYLCASSQDRGSYNEQFFGPGTRLTVL.

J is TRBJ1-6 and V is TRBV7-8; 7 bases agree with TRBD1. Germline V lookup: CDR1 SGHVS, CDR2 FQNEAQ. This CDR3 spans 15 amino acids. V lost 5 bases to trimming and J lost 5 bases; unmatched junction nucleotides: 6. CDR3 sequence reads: CASSAADRNNSPLHF. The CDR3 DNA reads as TGTGCCAGCAGCGCAGCGGACAGGAATAATTCACCCCTCCACTTT.

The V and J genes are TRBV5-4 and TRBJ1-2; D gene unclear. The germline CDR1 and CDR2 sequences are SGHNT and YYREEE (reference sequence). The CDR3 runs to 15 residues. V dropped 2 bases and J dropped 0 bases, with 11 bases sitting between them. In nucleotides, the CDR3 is TGTGCCAGCAGCTTTTTGGACTTAGCTAACTATGGCTACACCTTC. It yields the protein CASSFLDLANYGYTF.

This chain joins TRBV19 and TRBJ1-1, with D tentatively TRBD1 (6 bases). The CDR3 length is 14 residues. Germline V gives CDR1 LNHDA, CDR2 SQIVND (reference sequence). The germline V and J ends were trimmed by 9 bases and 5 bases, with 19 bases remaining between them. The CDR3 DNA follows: TGTGCCAGATGGAGACAGGCTGGATGGACTGAAGCTTTCTTT. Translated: CARWRQAGWTEAFF.

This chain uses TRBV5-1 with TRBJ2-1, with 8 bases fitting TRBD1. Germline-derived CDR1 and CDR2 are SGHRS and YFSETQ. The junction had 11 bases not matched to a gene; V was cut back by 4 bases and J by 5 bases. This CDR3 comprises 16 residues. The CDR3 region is CASSLQPGQANNEQFF. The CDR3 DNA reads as TGCGCCAGCAGCCTCCAACCGGGACAGGCAAACAATGAGCAGTTCTTC. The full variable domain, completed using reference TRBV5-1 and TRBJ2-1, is KAGVTQTPRYLIKTRGQQVTLSCSPISGHRSVSWYQQTPGQGLQFLFEYFSETQRNKGNFPGRFSGRQFSNSRSEMNVSTLELGDSALYLCASSLQPGQANNEQFFGPGTRLTVL.

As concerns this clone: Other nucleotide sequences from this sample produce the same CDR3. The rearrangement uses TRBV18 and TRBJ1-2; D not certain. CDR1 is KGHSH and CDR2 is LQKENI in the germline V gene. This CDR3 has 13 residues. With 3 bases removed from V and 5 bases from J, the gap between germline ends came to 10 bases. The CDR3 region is CASSPNDGYGYTF. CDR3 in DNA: TGTGCCAGCTCACCTAATGACGGTTATGGCTACACCTTC.

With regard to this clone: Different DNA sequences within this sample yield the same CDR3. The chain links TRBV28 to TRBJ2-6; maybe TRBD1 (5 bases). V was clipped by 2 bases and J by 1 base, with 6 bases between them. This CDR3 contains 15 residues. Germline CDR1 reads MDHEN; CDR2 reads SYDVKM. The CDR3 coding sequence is TGTGCCAGCAGTTTACCAGGGTCTGGGGCCAACGTCCTGACTTTC. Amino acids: CASSLPGSGANVLTF.

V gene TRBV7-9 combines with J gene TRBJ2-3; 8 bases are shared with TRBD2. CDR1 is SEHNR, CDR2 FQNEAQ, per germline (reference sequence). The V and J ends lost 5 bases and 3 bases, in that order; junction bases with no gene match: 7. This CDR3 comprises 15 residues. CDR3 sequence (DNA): TGTGCCAGCAGCCCGGGAGGGTCGGGTACAGATACGCAGTATTTT. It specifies CASSPGGSGTDTQYF.

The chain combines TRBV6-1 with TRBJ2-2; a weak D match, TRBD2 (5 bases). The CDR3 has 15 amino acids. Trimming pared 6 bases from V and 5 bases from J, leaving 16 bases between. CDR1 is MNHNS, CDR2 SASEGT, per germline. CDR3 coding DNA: TGTGCCAGCAGAACGGGAATCCTGGGGACCGGGGAGCTGTTTTTT. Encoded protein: CASRTGILGTGELFF.

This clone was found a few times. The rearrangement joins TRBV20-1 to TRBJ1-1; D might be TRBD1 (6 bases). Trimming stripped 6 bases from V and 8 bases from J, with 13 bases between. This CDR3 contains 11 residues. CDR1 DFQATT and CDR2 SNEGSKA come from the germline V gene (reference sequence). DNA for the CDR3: TGCAGTGCCAAAAGGCAGGGGGAAGCTTTCTTT. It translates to CSAKRQGEAFF.

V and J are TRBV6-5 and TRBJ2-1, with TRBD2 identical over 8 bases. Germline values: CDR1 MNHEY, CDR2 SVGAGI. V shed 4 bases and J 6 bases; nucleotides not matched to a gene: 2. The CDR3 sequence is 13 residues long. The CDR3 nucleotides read TGTGCCAGCAGTTTAACTAGCGGCAATGAGCAGTTCTTC. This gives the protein CASSLTSGNEQFF.

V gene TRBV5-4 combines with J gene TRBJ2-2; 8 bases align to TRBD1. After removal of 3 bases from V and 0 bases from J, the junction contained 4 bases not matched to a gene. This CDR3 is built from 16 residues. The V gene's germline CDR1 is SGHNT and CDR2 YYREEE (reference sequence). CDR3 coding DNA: TGTGCCAGCAGCTCCCTACAGGGGGCGAACACCGGGGAGCTGTTTTTT. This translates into CASSSLQGANTGELFF.

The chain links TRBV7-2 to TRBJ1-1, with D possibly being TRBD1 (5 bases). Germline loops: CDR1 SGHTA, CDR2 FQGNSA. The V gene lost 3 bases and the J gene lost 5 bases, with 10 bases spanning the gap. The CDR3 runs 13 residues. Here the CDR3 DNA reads TGTGCCAGCAGCTTCAGGGTGGGGACTGAAGCTTTCTTT. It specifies CASSFRVGTEAFF.

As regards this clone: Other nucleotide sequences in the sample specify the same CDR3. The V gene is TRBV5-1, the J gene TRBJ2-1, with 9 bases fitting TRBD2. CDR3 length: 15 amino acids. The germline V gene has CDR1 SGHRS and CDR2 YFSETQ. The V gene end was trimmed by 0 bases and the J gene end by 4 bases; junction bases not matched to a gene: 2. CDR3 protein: CASSLASGNYNEQFF. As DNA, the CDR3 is TGCGCCAGCAGCTTGGCTAGCGGGAATTACAATGAGCAGTTCTTC.

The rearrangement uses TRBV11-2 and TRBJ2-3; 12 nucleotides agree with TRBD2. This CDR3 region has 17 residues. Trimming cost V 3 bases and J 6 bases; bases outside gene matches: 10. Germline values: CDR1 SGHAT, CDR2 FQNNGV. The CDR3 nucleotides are TGTGCCAGCAGCTTGTCGATCCCTAGCGGGAGGGCCGATACGCAGTATTTT. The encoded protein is CASSLSIPSGRADTQYF.

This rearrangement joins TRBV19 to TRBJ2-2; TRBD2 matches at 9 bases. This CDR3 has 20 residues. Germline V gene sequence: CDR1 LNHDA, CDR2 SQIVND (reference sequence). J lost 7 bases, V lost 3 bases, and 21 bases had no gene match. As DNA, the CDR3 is TGTGCCAGTAGTATGTTCCCTTCCCAACTAGCGGGCGCTTACATCGGGGAGCTGTTTTTT. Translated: CASSMFPSQLAGAYIGELFF. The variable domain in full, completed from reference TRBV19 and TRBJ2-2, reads DGGITQSPKYLFRKEGQNVTLSCEQNLNHDAMYWYRQDPGQGLRLIYYSQIVNDFQKGDIAEGYSVSREKKESFPLTVTSAQKNPTAFYLCASSMFPSQLAGAYIGELFFGEGSRLTVL.

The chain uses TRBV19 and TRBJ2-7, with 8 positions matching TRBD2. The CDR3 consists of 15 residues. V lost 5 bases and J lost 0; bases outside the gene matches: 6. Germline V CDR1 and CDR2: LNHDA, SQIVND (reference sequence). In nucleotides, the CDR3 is TGTGCCAGTAGTCAGAGTAGCGGGGACTCCTACGAGCAGTACTTC. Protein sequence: CASSQSSGDSYEQYF.

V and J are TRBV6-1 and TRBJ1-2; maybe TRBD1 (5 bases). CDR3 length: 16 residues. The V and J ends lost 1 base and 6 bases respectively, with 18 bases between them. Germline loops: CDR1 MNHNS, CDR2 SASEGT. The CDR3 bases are TGTGCCAGCAGTGAAGAACCCGTGGAGGGACGGCATGGCTACACCTTC. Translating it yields CASSEEPVEGRHGYTF.

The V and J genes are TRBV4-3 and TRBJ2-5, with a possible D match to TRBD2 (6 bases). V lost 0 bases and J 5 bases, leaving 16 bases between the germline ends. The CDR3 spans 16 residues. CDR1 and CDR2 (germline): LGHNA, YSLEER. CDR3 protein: CASSQDGGDPRETQYF. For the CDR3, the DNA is TGCGCCAGCAGCCAAGATGGCGGGGACCCCAGGGAGACCCAGTACTTC.

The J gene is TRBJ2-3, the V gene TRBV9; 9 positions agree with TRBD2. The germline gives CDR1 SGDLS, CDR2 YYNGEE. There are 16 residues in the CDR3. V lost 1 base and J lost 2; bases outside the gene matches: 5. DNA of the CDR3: TGTGCCAGCAGCGTATTAGCGGGGGCTGACACAGATACGCAGTATTTT. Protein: CASSVLAGADTDTQYF.

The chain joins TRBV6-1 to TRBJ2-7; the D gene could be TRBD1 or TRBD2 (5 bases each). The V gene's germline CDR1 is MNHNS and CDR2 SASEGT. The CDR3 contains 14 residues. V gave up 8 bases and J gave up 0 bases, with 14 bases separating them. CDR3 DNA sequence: TGTGCCAGCCATCCCCCGGGGCCCTCCTACGAGCAGTACTTC. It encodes CASHPPGPSYEQYF.

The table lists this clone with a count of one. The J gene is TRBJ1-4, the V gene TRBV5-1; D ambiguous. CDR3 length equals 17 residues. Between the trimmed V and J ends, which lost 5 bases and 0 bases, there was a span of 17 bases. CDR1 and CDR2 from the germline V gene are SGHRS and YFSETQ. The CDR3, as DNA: TGCGCCAGCAGTCCTTCGGGTCTACCGGCAACTAATGAAAAACTGTTTTTT. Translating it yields CASSPSGLPATNEKLFF.

This CDR3 is CASSLSHRSYEQYF. CDR3 nucleotide sequence: TGTGCCAGCAGCTTATCACACCGCTCCTACGAGCAGTACTTC. J is TRBJ2-7 and V is TRBV11-3; D is ambiguous. The germline V and J ends were trimmed by 2 bases and 0 bases, with 8 bases remaining between them. Germline V lookup: CDR1 SGHNT, CDR2 YENEEA. This CDR3 spans 14 amino acids.

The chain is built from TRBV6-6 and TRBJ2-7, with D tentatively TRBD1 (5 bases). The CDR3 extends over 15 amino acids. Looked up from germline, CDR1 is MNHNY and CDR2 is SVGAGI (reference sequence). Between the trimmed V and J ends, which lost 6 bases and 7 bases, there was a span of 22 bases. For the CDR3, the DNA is TGTGCCAGCAGCCCAACCCGACAGTATTCTCGTGAGCAGTACTTC. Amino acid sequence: CASSPTRQYSREQYF.

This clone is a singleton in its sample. In nucleotides, the CDR3 is TGTGCCAGCCGACGGTCGGAGGACACTGAAGCTTTCTTT. Translation: CASRRSEDTEAFF. The chain employs TRBV11-3 and TRBJ1-1, with no clear D. The CDR3 consists of 13 residues. Germline loops: CDR1 SGHNT, CDR2 YENEEA. V lost 8 bases, J lost 3 bases, and 13 bases lay in between.

The CDR3 loop reads CASSLYDGGTGTF. The DNA of the CDR3 is TGTGCCAGCAGCTTATATGACGGGGGTACGGGCACCTTC. The V gene is TRBV7-2, the J gene TRBJ1-2; D is possibly TRBD1 (5 bases). The V end was cut by 2 bases, the J end by 13 bases, with 17 bases between. Germline V gene data show CDR1 as SGHTA and CDR2 as FQGNSA. The CDR3 contains 13 residues.

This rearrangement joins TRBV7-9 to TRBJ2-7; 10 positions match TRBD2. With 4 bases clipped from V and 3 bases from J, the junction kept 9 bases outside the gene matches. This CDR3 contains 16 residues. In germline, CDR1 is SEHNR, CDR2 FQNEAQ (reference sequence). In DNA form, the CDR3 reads TGTGCCAGCAGCTCTACTACTAGCGGGAAATTCTACGAGCAGTACTTC. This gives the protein CASSSTTSGKFYEQYF.

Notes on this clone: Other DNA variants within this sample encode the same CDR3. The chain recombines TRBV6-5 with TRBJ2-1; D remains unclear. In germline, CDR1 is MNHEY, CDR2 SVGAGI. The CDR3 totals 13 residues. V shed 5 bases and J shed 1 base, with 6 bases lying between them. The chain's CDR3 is CASSGSSYNEQFF. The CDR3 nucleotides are TGTGCCAGCAGTGGGTCGTCCTACAATGAGCAGTTCTTC.

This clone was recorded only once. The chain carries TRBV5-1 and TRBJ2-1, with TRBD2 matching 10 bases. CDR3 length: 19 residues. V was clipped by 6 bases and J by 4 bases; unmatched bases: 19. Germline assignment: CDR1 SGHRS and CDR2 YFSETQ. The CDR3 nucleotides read TGCGCCAGCACCCGTACCGGGGAGATAGCGGGAGGCTATTACAATGAGCAGTTCTTC. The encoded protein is CASTRTGEIAGGYYNEQFF.

CDR3 bases: TGTGCCAGCAGCGCACAGGGCGAGGGGAGCACAGATACGCAGTATTTT. It specifies CASSAQGEGSTDTQYF. This sequence joins TRBV7-3 and TRBJ2-3; TRBD1 is a possible D gene (6 bases). The germline gives CDR1 SGHTA, CDR2 FQGTGA. Trimming pared 5 bases from V and 0 bases from J, leaving 15 bases between. CDR3 length: 16 residues. Variable domain in full (rest from reference TRBV7-3 and TRBJ2-3): GAGVSQTPSNKVTEKGKYVELRCDPISGHTALYWYRQSLGQGPEFLIYFQGTGAADDSGLPNDRFFAVRPEGSVSTLKIQRTERGDSAVYLCASSAQGEGSTDTQYFGPGTRLTVL.

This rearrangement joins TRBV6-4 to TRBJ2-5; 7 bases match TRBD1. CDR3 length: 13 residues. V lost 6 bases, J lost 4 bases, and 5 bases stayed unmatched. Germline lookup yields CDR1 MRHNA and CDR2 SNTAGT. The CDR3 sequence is CASSDRVGETQYF. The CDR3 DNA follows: TGTGCCAGCAGCGACAGGGTCGGAGAGACCCAGTACTTC.